Below are 9 T cell receptor beta chains sequenced from a single sample in a study of cytomegalovirus exposure and HLA in healthy donors. Both 60 Vbeta primers and 13 Jbeta primers went into the PCR. Produced via immunoSEQ multiplex PCR; TCRdb's table is partial and in-frame only. The sample contains about 130,000 clones, 55% to 75% of which appear only once. The specimen was PBMCs. All receptors come from a man aged 30 to 39 in good health and CMV-seronegative.

The chain employs TRBV19 and TRBJ1-2; the match to TRBD1 covers 7 bases. With V trimmed by 3 bases and J by 4 bases, 5 bases remained unmatched. This CDR3 comprises 14 residues. Per germline, CDR1 LNHDA and CDR2 SQIVND (reference sequence). The CDR3 loop is CASSILTGIYGYTF. CDR3 coding DNA: TGTGCCAGTAGTATTCTGACAGGGATCTATGGCTACACCTTC.

Only one count was recorded for this clone. The gene calls are TRBV7-3 and TRBJ2-1; 7 bases line up with TRBD2. V gave up 2 bases and J gave up 5 bases; unmatched junction bases: 6. CDR3 size: 15 residues. From germline, CDR1 is SGHTA and CDR2 FQGTGA. Here the CDR3 reads CASSLGRGINNEQFF. CDR3 coding DNA: TGTGCCAGCAGCTTAGGGCGGGGGATTAACAATGAGCAGTTCTTC.

The chain joins TRBV30 to TRBJ1-5, with 7 bases that match TRBD1. V lost 5 bases, J lost 6 bases, and 10 bases stayed unmatched. CDR1 and CDR2 (germline): GTSNPN, SVGIG (reference sequence). The CDR3 sequence is 14 residues long. The CDR3 loop is CAWSLTGVIQPQHF. The DNA of the CDR3 is TGTGCCTGGTCCCTCACAGGGGTGATTCAGCCCCAGCATTTT.

This clone was seen just once. Here the CDR3 reads CASSEEAGSGTEAFF. In DNA, the CDR3 is TGTGCCAGCAGTGAAGAGGCAGGGTCGGGCACTGAAGCTTTCTTT. V is TRBV6-1 and J is TRBJ1-1, with a weak D call TRBD1 (5 bases). The germline V gene has CDR1 MNHNS and CDR2 SASEGT. The CDR3 loop spans 15 amino acids. The V and J ends lost 1 base and 4 bases respectively, with 13 bases between them.

This chain joins TRBV10-3 and TRBJ2-2; 9 nucleotides agree with TRBD1. The CDR3 sequence is 14 residues long. Trimming cost V 8 bases and J 3 bases; bases outside gene matches: 4. Germline V gene lookup returns CDR1 ENHRY and CDR2 SYGVKD. In DNA form, the CDR3 reads TGTGCCATCCTGAGGGACAGGGACACCGGGGAGCTGTTTTTT. Its translation: CAILRDRDTGELFF.

This CDR3 reads CASSIVAGTNIQYF. The CDR3 nucleotides read TGTGCCAGTAGTATAGTAGCGGGGACTAACATTCAGTACTTC. The chain has TRBV19 and TRBJ2-4, with 8 bases matching TRBD2. The CDR3 has 14 residues. Germline-derived CDR1 and CDR2 are LNHDA and SQIVND (reference sequence). J gave up 7 bases and V 1 base, and 3 bases lay outside the gene matches.

This rearrangement joins TRBV27 to TRBJ2-1, with 7 bases identical to TRBD2. V shed 6 bases and J 7 bases; nucleotides not matched to a gene: 12. Germline V lookup: CDR1 MNHEY, CDR2 SMNVEV (reference sequence). This CDR3 has 15 amino acids. CDR3 protein: CASSLWAGRENEQFF. CDR3 bases: TGTGCCAGCAGCCTTTGGGCAGGGAGGGAAAATGAGCAGTTCTTC.

This clone appeared a few times. The J gene is TRBJ2-2, the V gene TRBV6-1; D remains unclear. Trimming removed 2 bases from V and 4 bases from J, with 5 bases in between. Germline lookup yields CDR1 MNHNS and CDR2 SASEGT. The CDR3 loop spans 13 amino acids. The CDR3 here is CASSELPTGELFF. The CDR3 nucleotides read TGTGCCAGCAGTGAACTTCCCACCGGGGAGCTGTTTTTT.

This chain links TRBV27 with TRBJ2-7; the match to TRBD2 covers 10 bases. Germline V gives CDR1 MNHEY, CDR2 SMNVEV (reference sequence). The CDR3 is made up of 14 amino acids. V lost 4 bases to trimming and J lost 3 bases; unmatched junction nucleotides: 3. CDR3 amino acids: CASSSRTSGYEQYF. Written as DNA, the CDR3 is TGTGCCAGCAGTTCGAGGACTAGCGGCTACGAGCAGTACTTC.